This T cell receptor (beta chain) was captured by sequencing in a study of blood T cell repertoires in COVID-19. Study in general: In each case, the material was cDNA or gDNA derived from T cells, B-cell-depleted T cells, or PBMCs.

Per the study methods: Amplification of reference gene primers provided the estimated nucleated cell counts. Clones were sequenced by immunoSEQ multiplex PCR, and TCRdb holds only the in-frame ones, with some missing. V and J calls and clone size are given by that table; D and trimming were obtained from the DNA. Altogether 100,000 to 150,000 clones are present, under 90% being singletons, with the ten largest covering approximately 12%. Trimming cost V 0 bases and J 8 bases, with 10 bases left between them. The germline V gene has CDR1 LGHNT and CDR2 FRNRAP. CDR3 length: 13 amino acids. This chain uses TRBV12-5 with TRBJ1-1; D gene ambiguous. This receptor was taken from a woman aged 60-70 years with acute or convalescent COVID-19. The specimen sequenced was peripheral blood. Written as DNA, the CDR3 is TGTGCTAGTGGTTTGGTACCTGGCAGGGAAGCTTTCTTT. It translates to CASGLVPGREAFF.